These 6 T cell receptor beta chains came from one sample sequenced in a study of breast tumors, draining lymph nodes, adjacent tissues. TCRdb independently ran MiXCR on the multiplex PCR reads; one entry per CDR3 protein. This sample has hundreds of thousands of distinct CDR3 sequences, with approximately 31% found just once. Breast cancer patients provided tissue from their axillary draining lymph nodes. The sample was axillary lymph node tissue. The receptor source for this set is a female donor with breast cancer. Some clones in this sample may be carry-over from other donors' samples.

As for this clonotype: A much larger clone sits a single nucleotide away, making a read error possible. The chain couples TRBV20-1 to TRBJ2-7; unclear D gene. Germline lookup yields CDR1 DFQATT and CDR2 SNEGSKA (reference sequence). The CDR3 covers 13 residues. For the CDR3, the DNA is TGCAGTGCTAGAGATCTCCGACCCTACGGGCAGTACTTC. As protein: CSARDLRPYGQYF.

This clonotype was counted at least ten times. This chain connects TRBV7-9 to TRBJ2-2; D remains unclear. This CDR3 is 12 amino acids long. The ends were cut back, 3 bases at V and 4 bases at J, with 3 bases in the middle. Germline V lookup: CDR1 SEHNR, CDR2 FQNEAQ (reference sequence). The CDR3 bases are TGTGCCAGCAGCTTCCCCACCGGGGAGCTGTTTTTT. Translating gives CASSFPTGELFF.

This clonotype showed up just a few times. The genes are TRBV6-6 and TRBJ2-7; a possible D gene is TRBD2 (6 bases). Trimming left V 5 bases short and J 4 bases short, with 18 bases between. The germline CDR1 and CDR2 sequences are MNHNY and SVGAGI (reference sequence). The CDR3 has 15 residues. The CDR3 sequence is CASSHFTGSSYEQYF. Here the CDR3 DNA reads TGTGCCAGCAGTCACTTCACCGGGAGTTCTTACGAGCAGTACTTC.

Ten or more counts support this clonotype. This rearrangement joins TRBV7-6 to TRBJ1-6, with a weak D call TRBD1 (6 bases). The CDR3 extends over 13 amino acids. Germline loops: CDR1 SGHVS, CDR2 FNYEAQ. V was shortened by 5 bases and J by 10 bases, with 12 bases between the two germline ends. The DNA for the CDR3 is TGTGCCAGCAGCACCCAACAGGGATCACCCCTCCACTTT. This encodes CASSTQQGSPLHF.

In this sample, this clonotype turned up many times. V is TRBV7-9 and J is TRBJ2-3, with TRBD2 matching 8 bases. J lost 2 bases, V lost 1 base, and 5 bases had no gene match. The V gene's germline CDR1 is SEHNR and CDR2 FQNEAQ (reference sequence). This CDR3 comprises 16 residues. The CDR3: CASSLVGGRPTDTQYF. DNA for the CDR3: TGTGCCAGCAGCTTAGTAGGCGGGAGGCCCACAGATACGCAGTATTTT.

The J gene is TRBJ1-1, the V gene TRBV7-8, with D uncertain. Germline V gives CDR1 SGHVS, CDR2 FQNEAQ. V dropped 1 base and J dropped 1 base, with 16 bases sitting between them. The CDR3 sequence is 17 residues long. CDR3 region: CASSLVVPRATNTEAFF. In DNA, the CDR3 is TGTGCCAGCAGCTTAGTGGTCCCCCGAGCGACGAACACTGAAGCTTTCTTT.